Listed here are 14 T cell receptor beta chains from one sample, sequenced in a study of cytomegalovirus exposure and HLA in healthy donors. Both 60 Vbeta primers and 13 Jbeta primers went into the PCR. The table came from immunoSEQ multiplex PCR; TCRdb's copy has only in-frame clones and leaves some out. The top ten hold 1% of the sample, which has about 150,000 clones, around 80% seen once. The specimen sequenced was PBMCs. The receptor source for this set is a woman aged 45-65 years in good health and CMV-seropositive.

The chain has TRBV28 and TRBJ1-5, with unresolved D. Per germline, CDR1 MDHEN and CDR2 SYDVKM. The CDR3 extends over 16 amino acids. Trimming cost V 7 bases and J 2 bases, with 18 bases left between them. For the CDR3, the DNA is TGTGCCAGCACCCCGGCGAGGCGCCTAGGCAATCAGCCCCAGCATTTT. This encodes CASTPARRLGNQPQHF.

The rearrangement joins TRBV11-2 to TRBJ1-2; 7 bases map to TRBD1. The CDR3 runs 15 residues. Germline V gene data show CDR1 as SGHAT and CDR2 as FQNNGV. Losses at the gene ends were 2 bases for V and 5 bases for J; bases not matched to a gene: 8. The CDR3 sequence is CASSLIAPQGYGYTF. CDR3 in DNA: TGTGCCAGCAGCTTAATAGCCCCACAGGGGTATGGCTACACCTTC.

This clone was seen once. This rearrangement joins TRBV5-1 to TRBJ1-1; 7 bases are a match to TRBD1. The CDR3 sequence is 15 residues long. Per germline, CDR1 SGHRS and CDR2 YFSETQ. J gave up 7 bases and V 3 bases, and 12 bases lay outside the gene matches. The CDR3, as DNA: TGCGCCAGCAGCTCACCCGGACAGGCAAAGATTGAAGCTTTCTTT. This translates into CASSSPGQAKIEAFF.

The count of this clone is one. The CDR3 DNA reads TGTGCCAGCAGTCATCTGAAACTCTCTGGAAACACCATATATTTT. It codes for CASSHLKLSGNTIYF. This chain links TRBV2 with TRBJ1-3; D gene ambiguous. The CDR3 totals 15 residues. The germline CDR1 and CDR2 sequences are SNHLY and FYNNEI. V lost 5 bases, J lost 0 bases, and 11 bases lay in between.

V is TRBV19 and J is TRBJ1-2; D is perhaps TRBD1 (5 bases). The germline V and J ends were trimmed by 7 bases and 5 bases, with 17 bases remaining between them. In germline, CDR1 is LNHDA, CDR2 SQIVND (reference sequence). This CDR3 is built from 14 residues. The CDR3 sequence is CASKSGHAVYGYTF. CDR3 sequence (DNA): TGTGCCAGTAAATCAGGACACGCCGTGTATGGCTACACCTTC.

CDR3 protein: CASLDSPYEQYF. The DNA for the CDR3 is TGTGCCAGCCTGGACAGCCCCTACGAGCAGTACTTC. This chain connects TRBV28 to TRBJ2-7, with D possibly being TRBD1 (6 bases). The germline V gene has CDR1 MDHEN and CDR2 SYDVKM. V was pared by 8 bases and J by 2 bases, with 10 bases between. This CDR3 has 12 amino acids.

This chain connects TRBV7-9 to TRBJ2-3; D gene uncertain. V was cut by 7 bases and J by 0 bases, with 8 bases left in between. The CDR3 is 13 residues long. CDR1 and CDR2 from the germline V gene are SEHNR and FQNEAQ (reference sequence). The chain's CDR3 is CASTQSSTDTQYF. Here the CDR3 DNA reads TGTGCCAGCACGCAGTCTAGCACAGATACGCAGTATTTT.

The V and J genes are TRBV11-2 and TRBJ2-7; D gene unclear. The CDR3 is 12 amino acids. With 3 bases removed from V and 3 bases from J, the gap between germline ends came to 6 bases. Germline CDR1 is SGHAT and CDR2 is FQNNGV. This CDR3 reads CASSLHIYEQYF. The CDR3 coding sequence is TGTGCCAGCAGCTTGCACATCTACGAGCAGTACTTC. Full variable domain (outside the CDR3, taken from reference TRBV11-2 and TRBJ2-7): EAGVAQSPRYKIIEKRQSVAFWCNPISGHATLYWYQQILGQGPKLLIQFQNNGVVDDSQLPKDRFSAERLKGVDSTLKIQPAKLEDSAVYLCASSLHIYEQYFGPGTRLTVT.

V usage is TRBV5-6 and J usage is TRBJ2-6; TRBD1 agrees at 7 bases. CDR1 and CDR2 from the germline V gene are SGHDT and YYEEEE. The CDR3 has 19 amino acids. J gave up 2 bases and V 1 base, and 12 bases lay outside the gene matches. The DNA of the CDR3 is TGTGCCAGCAGCTTGATTTCGACAGGGTCTGGACCTGGGGCCAACGTCCTGACTTTC. Residues: CASSLISTGSGPGANVLTF.

The rearrangement links TRBV5-1 to TRBJ1-2; D perhaps matches TRBD1 (5 bases). The V end lost 3 bases, the J end lost 5 bases, and 17 bases lay between the germline ends. The CDR3 runs to 15 residues. Per the germline V gene, CDR1 is SGHRS and CDR2 is YFSETQ. This CDR3 reads CASSSDRQTFYGYTF. In DNA form, the CDR3 reads TGCGCCAGCAGCTCCGACCGACAGACTTTTTATGGCTACACCTTC.

This chain links TRBV15 with TRBJ1-5; TRBD1 agrees at 8 bases. J gave up 5 bases and V 6 bases, and 3 bases lay outside the gene matches. The germline gives CDR1 LNHNV, CDR2 YYDKDF (reference sequence). This CDR3 has 13 residues. The CDR3 region has the DNA TGTGCCACCAGAGGACAGGGCGATCAGCCCCAGCATTTT. Amino acids: CATRGQGDQPQHF. Full variable domain (remainder filled in from reference TRBV15 and TRBJ1-5): DAMVIQNPRYQVTQFGKPVTLSCSQTLNHNVMYWYQQKSSQAPKLLFHYYDKDFNNEADTPDNFQSRRPNTSFCFLDIRSPGLGDTAMYLCATRGQGDQPQHFGDGTRLSIL.

This clone is a singleton in its sample. The genes are TRBV6-6 and TRBJ2-5; TRBD2 matches at 12 bases. V lost 4 bases, J lost 4 bases, and 7 bases stayed unmatched. CDR1 and CDR2 from the germline V gene are MNHNY and SVGAGI (reference sequence). This CDR3 is built from 16 residues. The chain's CDR3 is CASSFRLAGVGETQYF. CDR3 sequence (DNA): TGTGCCAGCAGTTTCAGACTAGCGGGAGTGGGAGAGACCCAGTACTTC.

This rearrangement joins TRBV7-9 to TRBJ2-6, with a weak D call TRBD2 (5 bases). Germline CDR1 reads SEHNR; CDR2 reads FQNEAQ (reference sequence). This CDR3 is 16 amino acids long. Trimming pared 8 bases from V and 0 bases from J, leaving 14 bases between. DNA of the CDR3: TGTGCCAGCCCCGCCCTGGACTTCTCTGGGGCCAACGTCCTGACTTTC. Translation: CASPALDFSGANVLTF.

This clone has only a few counts. A junction end diverges from the germline sequence, so it may reflect a read error. The chain employs TRBV7-9 and TRBJ2-2, with 13 nucleotides matching TRBD2. CDR3 length: 16 amino acids. Germline V gene data show CDR1 as SEHNR and CDR2 as FQNEAQ (reference sequence). CDR3 coding DNA: TGTTCCAGCAGCTTAGGACTAGCGGGGGTCCCCGGGGAGCTGTTTTTT. Protein sequence: CSSSLGLAGVPGELFF.